The rows below give T cell receptor beta chains drawn from one sample of a study of blood T cell repertoires in COVID-19. Repertoires were generated with immunoSEQ multiplex PCR, while TCRdb's copy carries only in-frame clones and drops some. The sample has 100,000 to 150,000 clones, roughly 90% seen once. The sample taken for sequencing was peripheral blood. All receptors derive from a man aged 65 to 85 with active COVID-19. Each CDR3 is given with its conserved first and last residue. A D gene is named only where the DNA matches it firmly. Not every row has a clone size; where given, it reads once, few, many or a size class.

CDR3 protein	CDR3 DNA	D gene	clone size	CDR3 length	V gene	J gene
CASSDTPYEQYF	TGTGCCAGCAGCGATACACCTTACGAGCAGTACTTC	.	.	12	TRBV5-5	TRBJ2-7
CSASWGRGNEQFF	TGCAGTGCTAGTTGGGGTAGGGGCAATGAGCAGTTCTTC	.	.	13	TRBV20-1	TRBJ2-1
CASSGTGPGQPQHF	TGTGCCAGTTCCGGGACAGGTCCGGGTCAGCCCCAGCATTTT	TRBD1	few	14	TRBV25-1	TRBJ1-5
CAWTYGRAGGYTF	TGTGCCTGGACCTATGGCAGGGCAGGAGGCTACACCTTC	.	.	13	TRBV30	TRBJ1-2
CASSAGPDRRHHEQFF	TGTGCCAGCAGTGCGGGGCCGGACAGGAGGCATCATGAGCAGTTCTTC	TRBD1	.	16	TRBV6-1	TRBJ2-1
CASSPNYEQYF	TGTGCCAGCTCCCCAAACTACGAGCAGTACTTC	.	.	11	TRBV18	TRBJ2-7
CASSLERGSYYEQYF	TGTGCCAGCAGCTTAGAACGCGGGAGCTACTACGAGCAGTACTTC	TRBD2	.	15	TRBV11-2	TRBJ2-7
CASSLGDRNQPQHF	TGTGCCAGCAGTTTAGGGGACAGGAATCAGCCCCAGCATTTT	TRBD1	.	14	TRBV28	TRBJ1-5
CASSKPGQGQETQYF	TGTGCCAGCAGTAAACCGGGACAGGGACAAGAGACCCAGTACTTC	TRBD1	.	15	TRBV25-1	TRBJ2-5
CASSLTSSGANTGELFF	TGTGCCAGCTCACTTACTTCTAGCGGGGCGAACACCGGGGAGCTGTTTTTT	TRBD2	.	17	TRBV18	TRBJ2-2
CATGGLRLAGGVNTGELFF	TGTGCCACCGGCGGCCTACGACTAGCGGGAGGGGTGAACACCGGGGAGCTGTTTTTT	TRBD2	.	19	TRBV15	TRBJ2-2
CASSVSWSQYEQYF	TGCGCCAGCAGTGTTTCGTGGAGCCAATACGAGCAGTACTTC	.	once	14	TRBV5-1	TRBJ2-7
CASSLAIGTASYEQYF	TGTGCCAGCAGCTTGGCTATCGGGACAGCCTCCTACGAGCAGTACTTC	TRBD1	.	16	TRBV5-4	TRBJ2-7
CASSLSYEQYF	TGTGCCAGCAGCTTGAGTTACGAGCAGTACTTC	.	.	11	TRBV7-9	TRBJ2-7
CASSPSGEQRHEQYF	TGTGCCAGCAGCCCGTCAGGGGAACAGAGGCACGAGCAGTACTTC	.	.	15	TRBV9	TRBJ2-7
CASNHRVGGYTF	TGTGCCAGCAACCACAGGGTGGGTGGCTACACCTTC	.	.	12	TRBV28	TRBJ1-2
CASSLLPIPGTENEKLFF	TGTGCCAGCAGCTTATTACCTATTCCCGGGACAGAGAATGAAAAACTGTTTTTT	TRBD1	.	18	TRBV11-2	TRBJ1-4
CASINRGSNEKLFF	TGTGCCAGCATTAACAGGGGCTCGAATGAAAAACTGTTTTTT	TRBD1	.	14	TRBV6-6	TRBJ1-4
CASSLTGGNTIYF	TGTGCCAGTAGCCTGACTGGCGGAAACACCATATATTTT	.	.	13	TRBV19	TRBJ1-3
CASSQERQISGNTIYF	TGTGCCAGCAGCCAAGAACGACAAATCTCTGGAAACACCATATATTTT	.	.	16	TRBV3-1/TRBV3-2	TRBJ1-3
CASSRDRGQGEKLFF	TGCGCCAGCAGCCGAGACAGGGGCCAGGGGGAAAAACTGTTTTTT	TRBD1	.	15	TRBV4-1	TRBJ1-4
CASSGRYQETQYF	TGTGCCAGCAGTGGGCGGTACCAAGAGACCCAGTACTTC	.	.	13	TRBV2	TRBJ2-5
CASSPLAGGDADTQYF	TGTGCCAGCAGCCCACTAGCGGGAGGGGACGCAGATACGCAGTATTTT	TRBD2	.	16	TRBV7-6	TRBJ2-3
CATKGLELTGELFF	TGCGCTACTAAGGGGCTAGAATTAACCGGGGAGCTGTTTTTT	.	.	14	TRBV29-1	TRBJ2-2
CASRVDTDTEAFF	TGTGCCAGCAGGGTGGACACCGACACTGAAGCTTTCTTT	.	few	13	TRBV2	TRBJ1-1
CASSRDRFEAFF	TGTGCCAGCAGCCGAGACAGATTTGAAGCTTTCTTT	.	.	12	TRBV3-1/TRBV3-2	TRBJ1-1
CATSDGSMNTEAFF	TGTGCCACCAGTGACGGGTCCATGAACACTGAAGCTTTCTTT	.	.	14	TRBV24-1	TRBJ1-1
CASRTGSNTEAFF	TGCGCCAGCCGGACAGGGTCGAACACTGAAGCTTTCTTT	TRBD1	.	13	TRBV5-1	TRBJ1-1
CASSLGTGGMLGYTF	TGTGCCAGCAGCCTCGGGACAGGGGGCATGCTTGGCTACACCTTC	TRBD1	once	15	TRBV3-1/TRBV3-2	TRBJ1-2
CASSSSGTPDYNEQFF	TGTGCCAGCAGCTCTTCCGGGACACCTGATTACAATGAGCAGTTCTTC	.	.	16	TRBV7-3	TRBJ2-1
CASSLDGGGSTDTQYF	TGCGCCAGCAGCTTGGATGGCGGGGGGAGCACAGATACGCAGTATTTT	TRBD2	few	16	TRBV5-1	TRBJ2-3
CASSRPGREGTEAFF	TGTGCCAGCAGCCGACCCGGCAGGGAGGGCACTGAAGCTTTCTTT	.	.	15	TRBV6-2/TRBV6-3	TRBJ1-1
CASSPTTGSHEQYF	TGTGCCAGCAGCCCTACGACAGGTTCTCACGAGCAGTACTTC	.	.	14	TRBV7-3	TRBJ2-7
CASSFPHLGQGSRRTNEKLFF	TGCGCCAGCAGCTTCCCTCACCTCGGACAGGGAAGTAGGAGGACTAATGAAAAACTGTTTTTT	TRBD1	once	21	TRBV5-1	TRBJ1-4
CASSFEDRGGTGELFF	TGTGCCAGCAGTTTTGAGGACAGGGGGGGAACCGGGGAGCTGTTTTTT	TRBD1	.	16	TRBV28	TRBJ2-2
CASARRGNTEAFF	TGTGCCAGCGCCCGAAGGGGGAACACTGAAGCTTTCTTT	.	.	13	TRBV27	TRBJ1-1
CASRPRRETSGSDTQYF	TGTGCCAGTAGGCCGCGACGGGAGACCTCCGGGTCAGATACGCAGTATTTT	.	.	17	TRBV19	TRBJ2-3
CASSSGTSGDYEQYF	TGTGCCAGCAGTTCAGGGACTAGCGGGGACTACGAGCAGTACTTC	TRBD2	.	15	TRBV28	TRBJ2-7
CATYGGIYTINEKLFF	TGTGCCACCTACGGGGGGATCTACACCATTAATGAAAAACTGTTTTTT	.	.	16	TRBV28	TRBJ1-4
CASAEGNQPQHF	TGTGCCAGCGCGGAGGGCAATCAGCCCCAGCATTTT	.	.	12	TRBV6-5	TRBJ1-5
CASSPSDRPNQPQHF	TGTGCCAGCAGCCCCTCGGACAGGCCCAATCAGCCCCAGCATTTT	TRBD1	.	15	TRBV28	TRBJ1-5
CASSQLTGGATNEKLFF	TGCGCCAGCAGCCAGCTTACAGGGGGCGCAACTAATGAAAAACTGTTTTTT	TRBD1	.	17	TRBV4-1	TRBJ1-4
CASSLGGQHNYGYTF	TGTGCCAGCAGCTTGGGGGGACAGCATAACTATGGCTACACCTTC	TRBD1	once	15	TRBV5-4	TRBJ1-2
CASSKIREYSNQPQHF	TGTGCCAGCAGCAAGATTCGGGAGTATAGCAATCAGCCCCAGCATTTT	.	once	16	TRBV21-1	TRBJ1-5
CASSLDGGPNRGTEAFF	TGCGCCAGCAGCTTAGACGGCGGCCCGAATCGTGGCACTGAAGCTTTCTTT	.	.	17	TRBV5-1	TRBJ1-1
CASSPRDRVSHSVGYTF	TGTGCCAGCAGTCCGAGGGACAGGGTGTCCCACTCCGTGGGCTACACCTTC	TRBD1	.	17	TRBV6-6	TRBJ1-2
CASSIDSPEAFF	TGTGCCAGCAGTATCGACAGCCCTGAAGCTTTCTTT	.	.	12	TRBV12-3/TRBV12-4	TRBJ1-1
CASSLERSSYNEQFF	TGTGCCAGCAGCTTGGAACGGAGCTCCTACAATGAGCAGTTCTTC	.	.	15	TRBV5-6	TRBJ2-1
CASSQAIEQFF	TGTGCCAGCAGCCAAGCAATTGAGCAGTTCTTC	.	.	11	TRBV14	TRBJ2-1